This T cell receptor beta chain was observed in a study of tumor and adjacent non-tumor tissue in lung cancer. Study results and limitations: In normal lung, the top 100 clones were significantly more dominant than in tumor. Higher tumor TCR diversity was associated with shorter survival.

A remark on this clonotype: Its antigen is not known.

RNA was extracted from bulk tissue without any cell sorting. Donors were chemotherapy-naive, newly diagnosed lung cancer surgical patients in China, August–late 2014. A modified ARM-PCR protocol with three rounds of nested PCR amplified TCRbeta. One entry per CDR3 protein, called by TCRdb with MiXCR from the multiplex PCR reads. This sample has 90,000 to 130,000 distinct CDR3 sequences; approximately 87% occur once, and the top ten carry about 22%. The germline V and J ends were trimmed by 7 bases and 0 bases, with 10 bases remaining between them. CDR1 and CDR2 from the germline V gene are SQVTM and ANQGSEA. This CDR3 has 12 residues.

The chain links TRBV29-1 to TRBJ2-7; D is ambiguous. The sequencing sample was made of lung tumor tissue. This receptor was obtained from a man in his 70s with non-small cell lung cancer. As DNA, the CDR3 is TGCAGCGCTTGGGGTAACTCCTACGAGCAGTACTTC. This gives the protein CSAWGNSYEQYF.